The clone carrying this TCR beta chain was seen once. Primers used in a second PCR of roughly 7 to 12 cycles were a sample-barcoded 5' primer and a J-beta primer mix. Each of the samples gave a minimum of 2.5 million paired-end reads that contained CDR3. Using its own MiXCR run on the 5' RACE reads, TCRdb lists one record per CDR3 protein. The sample shows just under 550,000 distinct CDR3 sequences, 24% of them seen only once. CDR1 is MNHEY and CDR2 is SMNVEV in the germline V gene (reference sequence). The CDR3 extends over 12 amino acids. V was cut by 5 bases and J by 8 bases, with 12 bases left in between. The sample belongs to a study of blood T cells in healthy people across ages. The same sample was also used in a study of T cells of mothers and their children.

Sequencing used blood. The TCR sequence derives from a boy between 5 and 17 years old in good health. The chain has TRBV27 and TRBJ1-2; D is perhaps TRBD1 (6 bases). The CDR3 here is CASSTGSNGYTF. Written as DNA, the CDR3 is TGTGCCAGCAGTACAGGGTCCAACGGCTACACCTTC.